This T cell receptor beta chain was captured by sequencing in a study of ipilimumab plus nivolumab after autologous stem cell transplantation. Trimming removed 3 bases from V and 5 bases from J, with 5 bases in between. Germline V gene sequence: CDR1 KGHSH, CDR2 LQKENI. The CDR3 loop spans 13 amino acids. Using immunoSEQ multiplex PCR, the repertoire was profiled, and TCRdb retains in-frame clones only, with some absent. The sample lists about 16,000 clones; approximately 75% were seen once. Patients got ipilimumab 1 mg/kg beginning 14 to 28 days post-transplant. The receptor's source is a male donor with diffuse large B-cell lymphoma. The rearrangement uses TRBV18 and TRBJ1-6; D not resolved. Material: PBMCs, obtained in a trial of ipilimumab plus nivolumab as post-transplant consolidation. The CDR3 loop is CASSPIDNSPLHF. CDR3 nucleotides: TGTGCCAGCTCACCCATCGATAATTCACCCCTCCACTTT.